These 17 T cell receptor beta chains originate from one sample sequenced in a study of T cells expressing NK-cell markers. TCRdb re-analyzed the 5' RACE reads; it lists each CDR3 protein once, without DNA. Its table lists a few hundred thousand distinct CDR3 sequences. The sequencing input was blood T cells: a sorted CD56 or NKG2C T cell subset, CD4+ or CD8+ T cells, or bulk PBMC T cells (not recorded which). Source of these receptors: a man between 18 and 69 years old in good health.

This sequence joins TRBV20-1 and TRBJ2-3; TCRdb's D call, TRBD2, is unchecked because there is no DNA. This CDR3 has 15 residues. From germline, CDR1 is DFQATT and CDR2 SNEGSKA (reference sequence). The CDR3 sequence: CSARDAGGHADTQYF.

This chain links TRBV20-1 with TRBJ1-2. This CDR3 region has 12 residues. CDR1 is DFQATT, CDR2 SNEGSKA, per germline (reference sequence). CDR3 region: CSARPPAGGYTF.

This chain joins TRBV11-2 and TRBJ2-4; TCRdb indicates TRBD1, and absent DNA this call remains unverified. CDR1 is SGHAT and CDR2 is FQNNGV in the germline V gene. CDR3 size: 15 residues. CDR3 in amino acids: CASSPSPGQGNIQYF. Variable domain in full (rest from reference TRBV11-2 and TRBJ2-4): EAGVAQSPRYKIIEKRQSVAFWCNPISGHATLYWYQQILGQGPKLLIQFQNNGVVDDSQLPKDRFSAERLKGVDSTLKIQPAKLEDSAVYLCASSPSPGQGNIQYFGAGTRLSVL.

The rearrangement joins TRBV3-1 to TRBJ1-1; the TCRdb D gene call, TRBD1, has no DNA to confirm it. This CDR3 has 15 amino acids. Germline CDR1 LGHDT, CDR2 YNNKEL (reference sequence). The CDR3 sequence: CASSQVPGTGAEAFF.

V gene TRBV20-1 combines with J gene TRBJ2-3; TCRdb names TRBD1, which stays unverified in the absence of DNA. There are 12 residues in the CDR3. Per the germline V gene, CDR1 is DFQATT and CDR2 is SNEGSKA (reference sequence). The CDR3 loop reads CSAGVWGNTQYF.

This chain joins TRBV20-1 and TRBJ2-7; without DNA, the TCRdb call of TRBD2 cannot be checked. Germline V lookup: CDR1 DFQATT, CDR2 SNEGSKA (reference sequence). The CDR3 spans 19 residues. CDR3 residues: CSAPDLRTSGGVPPLEQYF.

V is TRBV11-1 and J is TRBJ2-1; TCRdb calls TRBD1, which cannot be checked without DNA. The germline V gene encodes CDR1 SGHAT and CDR2 FQDESV (reference sequence). CDR3 size: 19 residues. The CDR3 loop reads CASRPGARGSGGSYNEQFF.

This chain uses TRBV11-2 with TRBJ2-1; TCRdb's D gene call, TRBD1, goes unchecked for lack of DNA. This CDR3 comprises 17 residues. The germline V gene encodes CDR1 SGHAT and CDR2 FQNNGV. CDR3 amino acids: CASSLEYGGGAGNEQFF.

V and J are TRBV5-1 and TRBJ1-2; the TCRdb call, TRBD1, lacks DNA for checking. Germline V gives CDR1 SGHRS, CDR2 YFSETQ. The CDR3 has 15 amino acids. CDR3 loop: CASSDRGSTNYGYTF.

J is TRBJ1-4 and V is TRBV5-6; TCRdb outputs TRBD1, but without DNA this stays unchecked. This CDR3 is 18 amino acids long. Germline values: CDR1 SGHDT, CDR2 YYEEEE. This CDR3 is CASSADSATNATNEKLFF.

The V gene is TRBV5-4, the J gene TRBJ1-2; as DNA is missing, the TRBD1 call by TCRdb cannot be tested. The CDR3 is 13 amino acids. Germline loops: CDR1 SGHNT, CDR2 YYREEE (reference sequence). The CDR3 region is CASSLRTGVGYTF.

The rearrangement uses TRBV18 and TRBJ2-1; with no DNA, the TCRdb D assignment of TRBD2 cannot be verified. The CDR3 has 15 residues. Germline V gene lookup returns CDR1 KGHSH and CDR2 LQKENI. The chain's CDR3 is CASSSIAGTNNEQFF.

The chain carries TRBV6-5 and TRBJ1-1. The germline V gene encodes CDR1 MNHEY and CDR2 SVGAGI. The CDR3 is made up of 14 amino acids. The CDR3 is CASSYSPLTGEAFF.

The chain is built from TRBV20-1 and TRBJ2-3; TCRdb indicates TRBD1, and absent DNA this call remains unverified. From germline, CDR1 is DFQATT and CDR2 SNEGSKA (reference sequence). The CDR3 runs to 14 residues. The CDR3 protein is CSANGQGGGDTQYF.

V usage is TRBV9 and J usage is TRBJ1-5; TCRdb designates TRBD1, a call that cannot be tested without DNA. The CDR3 covers 14 residues. CDR1 SGDLS and CDR2 YYNGEE come from the germline V gene. The CDR3 loop reads CASSETAHNQPQHF.

The chain carries TRBV3-1 and TRBJ1-4; TCRdb reports TRBD1, a call that lacks DNA to check it against. The length of the CDR3 is 15 residues. CDR1 and CDR2 (germline): LGHDT, YNNKEL (reference sequence). CDR3 sequence: CASSPTGGVVEKLFF.

The chain is built from TRBV3-1 and TRBJ2-3; TCRdb's D call of TRBD2 is untestable without DNA. CDR1 and CDR2 (germline): LGHDT, YNNKEL (reference sequence). The CDR3 spans 13 residues. The CDR3 loop reads CASSLGVGLALYF.